This TCR beta chain was sequenced during a study of response to subunit inactivated influenza vaccine. This clonotype was seen a handful of times. Its antigen is undetermined. General study results and limits: The authors suggested that every seasonal influenza vaccination recruits few new T cells.

TCRdb re-derived calls from the RT-PCR reads in MiXCR, one entry per CDR3 protein. The repertoire includes about 240,000 distinct CDR3 sequences, 9% to 15% of them detected once, and approximately 7.8% sits in the top ten. Trimming removed 1 base at V and 2 bases at J, with 9 bases between. CDR3 size: 15 residues. Germline lookup yields CDR1 SGDLS and CDR2 YYNGEE. The receptor comes from a man aged 45-60 years who received an inactivated influenza vaccine. The rearrangement uses TRBV9 and TRBJ2-2, with D perhaps TRBD2 (5 bases). The specimen comprised non-naive T cells sorted from PBMCs, sampled approximately 15 days before vaccination. The CDR3 nucleotides are TGTGCCAGCAGCGTACTTGGAGGAAACACCGGGGAGCTGTTTTTT. Translating gives CASSVLGGNTGELFF.